Ten or more counts support the clone carrying this T cell receptor beta chain. The sample belongs to a study of molecular identifiers for immune sequencing clone quantification. Libraries of naive CD8 cells were prepared from roughly 18,000 to 920,000 sorted cells using 10%, 30% or 50% RNA. With listed TCR primers and previously described methods, bulk TCR libraries were prepared. TCRdb re-derived calls from the PCR reads in MiXCR, one entry per CDR3 protein. The sample lists 550,000 to 750,000 distinct CDR3 sequences; 15% to 20% were seen once. This CDR3 spans 15 amino acids. V shed 1 base, J shed 4 bases, and the junction held 2 bases outside the gene matches. Germline loops: CDR1 SGHTA, CDR2 FQGNSA.

The chain couples TRBV7-2 to TRBJ2-3, with TRBD2 identical over 10 bases. The source is a human donor in good health. Some libraries in this study had Jurkat cell RNA spiked in. Sequenced input: naive CD8+ T cells from blood, with Jurkat cell RNA spiked in. Regarding subset: FACS-sorted CD8+CD4-CCR7+CD45RA+ naive T cells. CDR3 in DNA: TGTGCCAGCAGCTTAGGAGCGGGAGGGCCAGATACGCAGTATTTT. Its protein is CASSLGAGGPDTQYF.